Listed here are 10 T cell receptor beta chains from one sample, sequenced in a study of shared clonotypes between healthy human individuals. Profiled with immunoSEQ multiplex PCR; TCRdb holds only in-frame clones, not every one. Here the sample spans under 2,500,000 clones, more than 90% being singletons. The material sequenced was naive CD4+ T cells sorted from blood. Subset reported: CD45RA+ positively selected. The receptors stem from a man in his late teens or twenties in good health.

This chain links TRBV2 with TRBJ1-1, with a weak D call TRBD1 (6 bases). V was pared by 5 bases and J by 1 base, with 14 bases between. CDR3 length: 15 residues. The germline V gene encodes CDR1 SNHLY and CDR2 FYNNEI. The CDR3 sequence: CASSQMGQKNTEAFF. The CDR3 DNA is TGTGCCAGCAGTCAGATGGGACAAAAGAACACTGAAGCTTTCTTT. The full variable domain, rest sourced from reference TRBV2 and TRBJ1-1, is EPEVTQTPSHQVTQMGQEVILRCVPISNHLYFYWYRQILGQKVEFLVSFYNNEISEKSEIFDDQFSVERPDGSNFTLKIRSTKLEDSAMYFCASSQMGQKNTEAFFGQGTRLTVV.

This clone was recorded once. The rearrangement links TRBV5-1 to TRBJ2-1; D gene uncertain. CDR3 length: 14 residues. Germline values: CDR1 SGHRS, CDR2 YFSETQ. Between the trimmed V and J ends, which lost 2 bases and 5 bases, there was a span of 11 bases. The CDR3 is CASSLDRLDNEQFF. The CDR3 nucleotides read TGCGCCAGCAGCTTAGATCGGTTAGACAATGAGCAGTTCTTC.

The CDR3 here is CASSLRDRGTYEQYF. The CDR3 nucleotides are TGTGCCAGCAGCTTGCGGGACAGGGGGACCTACGAGCAGTACTTC. The rearrangement links TRBV11-1 to TRBJ2-7, with 11 nucleotides matching TRBD1. The CDR3 consists of 15 residues. V trimming: 3 bases; J trimming: 2 bases; junction bases outside the gene matches: 3. From germline, CDR1 is SGHAT and CDR2 FQDESV (reference sequence).

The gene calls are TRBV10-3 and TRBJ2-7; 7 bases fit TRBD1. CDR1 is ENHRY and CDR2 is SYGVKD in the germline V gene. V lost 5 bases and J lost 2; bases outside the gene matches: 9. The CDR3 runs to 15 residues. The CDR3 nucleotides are TGTGCCATCAGTCCCCATGACAGGGCCGCCTACGAGCAGTACTTC. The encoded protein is CAISPHDRAAYEQYF.

CDR3 sequence reads: CASSEPGTPYEQYF. The CDR3 coding sequence is TGTGCCAGCAGCGAGCCCGGGACTCCATACGAGCAGTACTTC. V usage is TRBV13 and J usage is TRBJ2-7, with D tentatively TRBD2 (6 bases). This CDR3 has 14 residues. Germline V gives CDR1 PRHDT, CDR2 FYEKMQ (reference sequence). V dropped 5 bases and J dropped 4 bases, with 15 bases sitting between them.

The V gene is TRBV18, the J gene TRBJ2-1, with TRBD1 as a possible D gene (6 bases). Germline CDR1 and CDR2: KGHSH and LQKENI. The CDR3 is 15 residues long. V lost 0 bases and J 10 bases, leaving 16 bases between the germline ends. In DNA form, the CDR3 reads TGTGCCAGCTCACCACCGATATCAGGGACAATAGAGCAGTTCTTC. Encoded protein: CASSPPISGTIEQFF.

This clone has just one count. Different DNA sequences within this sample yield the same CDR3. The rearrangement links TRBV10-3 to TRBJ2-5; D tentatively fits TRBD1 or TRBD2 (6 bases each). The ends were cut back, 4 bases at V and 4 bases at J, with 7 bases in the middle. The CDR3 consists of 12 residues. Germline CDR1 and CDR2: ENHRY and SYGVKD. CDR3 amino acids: CAISGGAETQYF. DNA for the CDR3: TGTGCCATCAGTGGGGGGGCAGAGACCCAGTACTTC.

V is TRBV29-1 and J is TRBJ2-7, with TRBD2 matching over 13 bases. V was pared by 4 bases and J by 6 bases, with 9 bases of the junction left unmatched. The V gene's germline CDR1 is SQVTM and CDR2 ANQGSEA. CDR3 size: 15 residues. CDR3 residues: CSVAGLAGAPIEQYF. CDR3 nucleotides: TGCAGCGTTGCAGGACTAGCGGGAGCCCCGATCGAGCAGTACTTC.

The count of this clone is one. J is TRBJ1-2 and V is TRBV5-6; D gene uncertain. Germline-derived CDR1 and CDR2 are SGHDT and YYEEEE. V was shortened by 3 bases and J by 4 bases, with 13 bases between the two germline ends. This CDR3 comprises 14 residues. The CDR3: CASSSAGTSYGYTF. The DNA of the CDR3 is TGTGCCAGCAGCTCGGCAGGTACTTCCTATGGCTACACCTTC.

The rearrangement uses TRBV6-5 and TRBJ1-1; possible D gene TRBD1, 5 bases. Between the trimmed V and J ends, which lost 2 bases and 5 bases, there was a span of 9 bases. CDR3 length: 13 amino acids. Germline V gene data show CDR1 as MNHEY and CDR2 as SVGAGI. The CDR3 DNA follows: TGTGCCAGCAGTTACAATGGGGGGACTGAAGCTTTCTTT. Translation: CASSYNGGTEAFF.